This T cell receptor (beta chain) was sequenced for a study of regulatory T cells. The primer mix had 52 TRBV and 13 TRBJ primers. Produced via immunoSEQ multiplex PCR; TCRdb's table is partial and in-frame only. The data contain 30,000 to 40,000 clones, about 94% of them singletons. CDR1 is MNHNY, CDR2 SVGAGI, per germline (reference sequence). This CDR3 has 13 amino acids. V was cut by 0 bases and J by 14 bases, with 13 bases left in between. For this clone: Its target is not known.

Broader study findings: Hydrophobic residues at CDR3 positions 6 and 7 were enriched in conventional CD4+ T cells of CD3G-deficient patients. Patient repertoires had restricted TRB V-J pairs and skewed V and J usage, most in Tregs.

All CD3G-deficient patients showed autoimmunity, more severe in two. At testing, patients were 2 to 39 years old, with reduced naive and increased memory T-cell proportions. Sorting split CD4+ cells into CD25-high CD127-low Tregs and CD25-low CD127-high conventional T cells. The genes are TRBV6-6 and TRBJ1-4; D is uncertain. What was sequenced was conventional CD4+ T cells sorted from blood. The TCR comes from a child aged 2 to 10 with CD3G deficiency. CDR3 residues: CASSYSAREGLFF. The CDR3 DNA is TGTGCCAGCAGTTACTCGGCTCGGGAAGGGCTGTTTTTT.